This TCR beta chain is drawn from a study of T cell changes during pregnancy in multiple sclerosis (dated by TCRdb to the late 2010s). Background for the entire study: The study examined how the T cell repertoire changed over the course of pregnancy in women with multiple sclerosis.

Worth noting for this clone: It lacks a known antigen. No base quality values were provided; no much bigger clone lies one nucleotide off.

The library was produced with the immunoSEQ multiplex PCR assay. This is the immuneACCESS table as TCRdb keeps it, with only in-frame sequences that have V and J called. A part of the clones is gone; compared with another copy, unresolved V genes explain less than half, and the rest is unexplained. Recorded for this sample are under 85,000 clones; over 75% of them occurred a single time. The ten top clones hold almost 0.3% of the sample. Ends trimmed: V by 4 bases, J by 4 bases; bases unmatched to a gene: 4. Taken from the germline V gene, the CDR1 and CDR2 loops are MNHEY and SVGAGI. Taken from cysteine to phenylalanine, the CDR3 has 15 residues. Of the read, only the CDR3 DNA is kept; its 45 bases are in frame from base 1.

This receptor was obtained from a female donor in good health, enrolled as a control in a pregnancy study. The specimen comprised CD4+ T cells from peripheral blood mononuclear cells, sampled in the third trimester of pregnancy. The chain uses TRBV6-5 and TRBJ1-6, with 7 bases in between that match TRBD1. The CDR3 here reads CASSLGQWYNSPLHF. The DNA sequence is as follows: TGTGCCAGCAGTTTGGGACAGTGGTATAATTCACCCCTCCACTTT.